A selection of T cell receptor beta chains follows, all from one sample in a study of T cells in Graves' hyperthyroidism and ophthalmopathy. TCRdb ran MiXCR on the multiplex PCR reads and lists one entry per CDR3 protein. The sample consists of a few hundred thousand distinct CDR3 sequences, around 16% of them appearing once. The sample consisted of blood. The receptors stem from a woman aged 18-29 years with Graves' hyperthyroidism. Both conserved end residues are part of each CDR3. Fields, in order: D gene, CDR3 length, clone size, V gene, J gene, CDR3 protein, CDR3 DNA. D genes are given only for firm matches. Not all rows give a size; the values are once, few, many and, for expanded clones, a class.

.,14,many,TRBV2,TRBJ1-5,CASRLGGSNQPQHF,TGTGCCAGCAGGTTGGGGGGGAGCAATCAGCCCCAGCATTTT
TRBD1,16,.,TRBV20-1,TRBJ1-6,CSARDERTGSYPPLHF,TGCAGTGCTAGAGACGAGAGGACAGGGTCATACCCACCCCTCCACTTT
TRBD2,15,many,TRBV10-3,TRBJ2-3,CAISQGLAGPDTQYF,TGTGCCATCAGTCAGGGACTAGCGGGACCAGATACGCAGTATTTT
TRBD2,16,many,TRBV20-1,TRBJ2-1,CSAQGTSGTAYNEQFF,TGCAGTGCGCAGGGGACTAGCGGGACGGCCTACAATGAGCAGTTCTTC
TRBD2,14,many,TRBV7-9,TRBJ2-7,CASSPLAGGHEQYF,TGTGCCAGCAGCCCCTTAGCGGGGGGCCACGAGCAGTACTTC
.,15,many,TRBV27,TRBJ2-7,CASSAGTRPYYEQYF,TGTGCCAGCAGTGCCGGGACAAGGCCATACTACGAGCAGTACTTC
.,14,many,TRBV18,TRBJ1-6,CASSPGGQGSPLHF,TGTGCCAGCTCACCTGGGGGCCAGGGGTCACCCCTCCACTTT
.,19,many,TRBV27,TRBJ2-6,CASSLGHRITFSGANVLTF,TGTGCCAGCAGTTTGGGGCACAGGATAACATTCTCTGGGGCCAACGTCCTGACTTTC
.,15,.,TRBV7-9,TRBJ2-5,CASSLGASWRETQYF,TGTGCCAGCAGCTTGGGGGCCTCGTGGCGGGAGACCCAGTACTTC
TRBD2,16,.,TRBV3-1,TRBJ2-1,CASSQHGTSDHNEQFF,TGTGCCAGCAGCCAACACGGGACTAGCGACCACAATGAGCAGTTCTTC
.,16,many,TRBV7-6,TRBJ2-2,CASSSRQARGSGELFF,TGTGCCAGCAGCTCCCGACAGGCGAGGGGGAGCGGGGAGCTGTTTTTT
.,15,many,TRBV5-4,TRBJ2-5,CASSLGGNSQETQYF,TGTGCCAGCAGCTTGGGCGGGAATTCACAAGAGACCCAGTACTTC
TRBD2,19,few,TRBV6-6,TRBJ2-2,CASSYGTSGGAGNTGELFF,TGTGCCAGCAGTTACGGGACTAGCGGGGGGGCCGGGAACACCGGGGAGCTGTTTTTT
.,17,many,TRBV6-2/TRBV6-3,TRBJ2-7,CASSYFRLRSPSYEQYF,TGTGCCAGCAGTTATTTTCGTCTTCGATCCCCCTCCTACGAGCAGTACTTC
TRBD2,18,many,TRBV3-1,TRBJ2-3,CASSLLRLAGGFPDTQYF,TGTGCCAGCAGTCTACTCAGACTAGCGGGGGGTTTCCCAGATACGCAGTATTTT
TRBD1,16,.,TRBV9,TRBJ2-3,CASSVGTGLSTDTQYF,TGTGCCAGCAGCGTAGGGACAGGGCTTAGCACAGATACGCAGTATTTT
.,12,many,TRBV11-3,TRBJ2-4,CASSSLIDIQYF,TGTGCCAGCAGCTCCCTCATTGACATTCAGTACTTC
.,12,few,TRBV12-3/TRBV12-4,TRBJ1-5,CASRLPNQPQHF,TGTGCCAGCAGGCTTCCGAATCAGCCCCAGCATTTT
.,15,many,TRBV2,TRBJ2-2,CASEFGGRNTGELFF,TGTGCCAGCGAGTTCGGGGGCCGAAACACCGGGGAGCTGTTTTTT
TRBD2,15,few,TRBV19,TRBJ2-5,CASSIVAGGQETQYF,TGTGCCAGTAGTATAGTAGCGGGGGGCCAAGAGACCCAGTACTTC
TRBD1,12,many,TRBV6-1,TRBJ2-7,CASHTGTGEQYF,TGTGCCAGTCATACCGGGACAGGGGAGCAGTACTTC
.,14,many,TRBV30,TRBJ2-4,CAWSVGGVENIQYF,TGTGCCTGGAGTGTTGGGGGAGTAGAAAACATTCAGTACTTC
TRBD2,13,few,TRBV14,TRBJ2-5,CASSPLAPGTQYF,TGTGCCAGCAGCCCACTAGCGCCGGGGACCCAGTACTTC
.,15,.,TRBV19,TRBJ2-3,CASSSLQDETDTQYF,TGTGCCAGTAGTAGTCTACAGGATGAGACAGATACGCAGTATTTT
TRBD2,14,many,TRBV20-1,TRBJ2-1,CSALSGGGDNEQFF,TGCAGTGCTCTCAGCGGGGGGGGCGATAATGAGCAGTTCTTC
.,15,many,TRBV2,TRBJ2-1,CASRGGLRSYNEQFF,TGTGCCAGCAGGGGCGGGTTGAGGTCGTACAATGAGCAGTTCTTC
TRBD2,15,many,TRBV30,TRBJ2-3,CALSGTTASTDTQYF,TGTGCCTTATCCGGGACTACCGCGAGCACAGATACGCAGTATTTT
TRBD1,17,many,TRBV7-9,TRBJ2-1,CASSSQVGQGGYNEQFF,TGTGCCAGCAGCTCCCAGGTAGGACAGGGCGGCTACAATGAGCAGTTCTTC
.,16,many,TRBV11-2,TRBJ1-3,CASSQFGQTSGNTIYF,TGTGCCAGCAGCCAATTCGGACAGACCTCTGGAAACACCATATATTTT
TRBD1,17,many,TRBV30,TRBJ1-6,CAWSASTGKANNSPLHF,TGTGCCTGGAGTGCTTCGACAGGGAAGGCCAACAATTCACCCCTCCACTTT
.,15,many,TRBV11-2,TRBJ2-3,CASSLATGPEHTQYF,TGTGCCAGCAGCTTAGCTACGGGCCCGGAGCATACGCAGTATTTT